This T cell receptor beta chain was retrieved from a study of blood T cell repertoires in COVID-19. Study in general: Acute-phase and convalescent COVID-19 samples originated in the United States, Italy and Spain. Sample material is recorded as cDNA or gDNA derived from T cells, B-cell-depleted T cells, or PBMCs.

The CDR3 spans 14 residues. CDR1 is MNHEY and CDR2 is SVGAGI in the germline V gene. Trimming at V came to 7 bases and at J to 2 bases, leaving 5 bases not matched to a gene. The table came from immunoSEQ multiplex PCR; TCRdb's copy has only in-frame clones and leaves some out. The sample records fewer than 350,000 clones, 88% being singletons. The TCR comes from a woman in her twenties or thirties who had recovered from COVID-19. The sequencing sample was made of PBMCs or T cells enriched from blood (not recorded which). The chain couples TRBV6-5 to TRBJ1-2; TRBD1 aligns across 9 bases. The CDR3 bases are TGTGCCAGCAAAAACAGGGGGCGGAACTATGGCTACACCTTC. This sequence encodes CASKNRGRNYGYTF.